This T cell receptor (beta chain) was documented in a study of PD-1 blockade in mismatch repair-deficient tumors. Generated by immunoSEQ multiplex PCR, the TCRdb table keeps only in-frame clones and is missing some. The sample has some 120,000 clones, 88% seen once. V lost 1 base, J lost 15 bases, and 15 bases lay in between. CDR3 length: 13 amino acids. Germline V gene lookup returns CDR1 MRHNA and CDR2 SNTAGT. The clonotype originates from an adult with mismatch repair-deficient cancer. Sequenced here: peripheral blood, sampled 70 to 72 weeks after starting pembrolizumab. This chain links TRBV6-4 with TRBJ1-4; no clear D. The DNA of the CDR3 is TGTGCCAGCAGTGACTGGACGTTAGGGCGTATGTTTTTT. This gives the protein CASSDWTLGRMFF.